This TCR beta chain emerged from a study of cytomegalovirus exposure and HLA in healthy donors. A multiplex PCR was run with 60 Vbeta primers and 13 Jbeta primers. Libraries were prepared by immunoSEQ multiplex PCR; TCRdb keeps only in-frame clonotypes and omits some of them. The table includes about 150,000 clones, roughly 66% detected once. This CDR3 comprises 16 residues. Germline CDR1 reads SGHAT; CDR2 reads FQNNGV. With 1 base removed from V and 4 bases from J, the gap between germline ends came to 14 bases. The gene calls are TRBV11-2 and TRBJ2-1; possibly TRBD1 for D (6 bases). This receptor was obtained from a woman in her sixties or seventies in good health and CMV-seronegative. The sample taken for sequencing was PBMCs. CDR3 nucleotides: TGTGCCAGCAGCTTAGCGCAGGGGATCATTTACAATGAGCAGTTCTTC. This encodes CASSLAQGIIYNEQFF.